This T cell receptor beta chain is from a study of control samples from healthy donors and cancer patients. CDR1 SGHAT and CDR2 FQDESV come from the germline V gene (reference sequence). This CDR3 is built from 15 residues. The V and J ends lost 1 base and 3 bases respectively, with 13 bases between them. Produced via immunoSEQ multiplex PCR; TCRdb's table is partial and in-frame only. The profile shows 100,000 to 150,000 clones, 91% of them singletons. Input material: blood. The rearrangement joins TRBV11-1 to TRBJ2-7; D unclear. The clonotype was recovered from a man aged 18 to 30 in good health. The CDR3 DNA reads TGTGCCAGCAGCTTAGACCGGACCGAGGTCTACGAGCAGTACTTC. Residues: CASSLDRTEVYEQYF.